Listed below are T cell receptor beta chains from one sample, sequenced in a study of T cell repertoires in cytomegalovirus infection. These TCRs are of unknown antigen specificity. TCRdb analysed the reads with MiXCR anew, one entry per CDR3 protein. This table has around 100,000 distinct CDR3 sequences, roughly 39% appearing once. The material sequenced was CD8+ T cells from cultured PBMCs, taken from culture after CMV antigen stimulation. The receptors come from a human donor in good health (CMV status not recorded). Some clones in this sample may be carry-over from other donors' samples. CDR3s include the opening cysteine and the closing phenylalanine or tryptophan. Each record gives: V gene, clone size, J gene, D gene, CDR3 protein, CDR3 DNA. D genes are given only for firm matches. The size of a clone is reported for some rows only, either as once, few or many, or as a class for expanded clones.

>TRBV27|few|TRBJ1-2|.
CASSQGDGYTF
TGTGCCAGCAGTCAGGGTGATGGCTACACCTTC
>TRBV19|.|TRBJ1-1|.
CATRQLNTEAFF
TGTGCCACCCGACAGTTGAACACTGAAGCTTTCTTT
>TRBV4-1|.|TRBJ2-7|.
CASSQDPGGYEQYF
TGCGCCAGCAGCCAAGATCCAGGGGGGTACGAGCAGTACTTC
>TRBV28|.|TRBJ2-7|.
CASSTNSPYEQYF
TGTGCCAGTTCCACCAATTCACCCTACGAGCAGTACTTC
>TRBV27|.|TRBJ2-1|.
CASSLFHEQFF
TGTGCCAGCAGTTTATTTCATGAGCAGTTCTTC
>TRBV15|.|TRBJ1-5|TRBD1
CATSAGRDRSQPQHF
TGTGCCACCTCTGCGGGCCGGGACAGGTCTCAGCCCCAGCATTTT
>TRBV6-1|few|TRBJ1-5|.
CASSEASGDHSNQPQHF
TGTGCCAGCAGTGAAGCGTCAGGAGATCATAGCAATCAGCCCCAGCATTTT
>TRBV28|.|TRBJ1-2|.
CAVGDYGYTF
TGTGCCGTTGGCGACTATGGCTACACCTTC
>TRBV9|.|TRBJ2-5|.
CASSSTGGLQETQYF
TGTGCCAGCAGCAGCACCGGGGGACTCCAAGAGACCCAGTACTTC
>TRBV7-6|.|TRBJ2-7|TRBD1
CASSRRQGPSPYEQYF
TGTGCCAGCAGCCGCCGACAGGGACCGTCACCCTACGAGCAGTACTTC
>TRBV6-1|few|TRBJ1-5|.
CASSERGSNQPQHF
TGTGCCAGCAGTGAACGGGGATCGAATCAGCCCCAGCATTTT
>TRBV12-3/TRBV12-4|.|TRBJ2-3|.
CASSPQVTSTDTQYF
TGTGCCAGCAGCCCACAGGTTACTAGCACAGATACGCAGTATTTT
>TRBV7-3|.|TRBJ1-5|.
CASSLAPLDNYQPQHF
TGTGCCAGCAGCTTAGCTCCCCTGGACAATTATCAGCCCCAGCATTTT
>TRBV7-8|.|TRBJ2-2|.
CASSLLSGAGGELFF
TGTGCCAGCAGCTTACTTTCGGGGGCGGGGGGGGAGCTGTTTTTT